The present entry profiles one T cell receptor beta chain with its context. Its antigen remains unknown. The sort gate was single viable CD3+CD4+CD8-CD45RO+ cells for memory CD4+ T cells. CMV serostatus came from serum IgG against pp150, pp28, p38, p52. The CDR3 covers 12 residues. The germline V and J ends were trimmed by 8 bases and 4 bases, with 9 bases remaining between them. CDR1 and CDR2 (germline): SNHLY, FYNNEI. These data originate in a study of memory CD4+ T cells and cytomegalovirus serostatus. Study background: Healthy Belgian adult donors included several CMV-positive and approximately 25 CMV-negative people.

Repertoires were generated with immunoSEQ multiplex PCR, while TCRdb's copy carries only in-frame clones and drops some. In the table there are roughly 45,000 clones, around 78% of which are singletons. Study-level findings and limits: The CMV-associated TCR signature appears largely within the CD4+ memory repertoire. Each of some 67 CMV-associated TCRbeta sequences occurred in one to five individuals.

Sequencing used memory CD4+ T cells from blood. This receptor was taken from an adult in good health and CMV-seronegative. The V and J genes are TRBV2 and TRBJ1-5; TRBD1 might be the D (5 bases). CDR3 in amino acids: CASGRGNQPQHF. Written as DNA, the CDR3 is TGTGCCAGCGGTAGGGGAAATCAGCCCCAGCATTTT.